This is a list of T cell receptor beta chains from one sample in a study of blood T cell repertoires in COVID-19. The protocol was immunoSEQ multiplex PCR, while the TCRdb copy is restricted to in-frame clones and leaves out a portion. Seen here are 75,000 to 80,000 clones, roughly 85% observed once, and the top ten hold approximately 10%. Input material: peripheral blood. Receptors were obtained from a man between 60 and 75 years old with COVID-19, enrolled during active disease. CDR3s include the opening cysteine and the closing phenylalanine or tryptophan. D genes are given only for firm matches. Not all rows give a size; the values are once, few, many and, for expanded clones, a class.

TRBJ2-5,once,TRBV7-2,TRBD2,CASSFWTSGSETQYF,TGTGCCAGCAGCTTTTGGACTAGCGGGAGCGAGACCCAGTACTTC
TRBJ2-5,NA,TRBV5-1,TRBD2,CASSLWTSGRQETQYF,TGCGCCAGCAGCTTGTGGACTAGCGGGAGGCAAGAGACCCAGTACTTC
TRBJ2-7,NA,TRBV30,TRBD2,CAGTSGGSYEQYF,TGTGCCGGGACTAGCGGTGGCTCCTACGAGCAGTACTTC
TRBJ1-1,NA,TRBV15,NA,CATSFQALEQAFF,TGTGCCACCAGTTTTCAGGCCCTCGAACAAGCTTTCTTT
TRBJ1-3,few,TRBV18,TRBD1,CASSPGQGSGNTIYF,TGTGCCAGCTCACCAGGACAGGGGTCTGGAAACACCATATATTTT
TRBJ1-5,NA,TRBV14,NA,CASSQAGVGSNQPQHF,TGTGCCAGCAGCCAAGCAGGGGTTGGGAGCAATCAGCCCCAGCATTTT
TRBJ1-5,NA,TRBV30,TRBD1,CAWSEQGNQPQHF,TGTGCCTGGAGCGAACAGGGGAATCAGCCCCAGCATTTT
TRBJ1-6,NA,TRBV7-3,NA,CASSSTGPNSPLHF,TGTGCCAGCAGCTCCACAGGACCAAATTCACCCCTCCACTTT
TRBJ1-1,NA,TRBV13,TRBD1,CASSSPGQGNTEAFF,TGTGCCAGCAGCTCCCCGGGACAGGGGAACACTGAAGCTTTCTTT
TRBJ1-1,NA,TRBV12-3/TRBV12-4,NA,CASSSGPNTEAFF,TGTGCCAGCAGTTCCGGTCCAAACACTGAAGCTTTCTTT
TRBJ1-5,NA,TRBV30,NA,CAWSRDLQPQHF,TGTGCCTGGAGTCGCGACTTGCAGCCCCAGCATTTT
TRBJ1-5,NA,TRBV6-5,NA,CASSYSVGQPQHF,TGTGCCAGCAGTTACTCCGTCGGTCAGCCCCAGCATTTT
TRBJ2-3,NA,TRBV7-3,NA,CASSLDGLQYF,TGTGCCAGCAGCTTAGACGGACTGCAGTATTTT
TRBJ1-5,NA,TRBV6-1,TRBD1,CASSEGQGKQPQHF,TGTGCCAGCAGTGAAGGACAGGGCAAACAGCCCCAGCATTTT
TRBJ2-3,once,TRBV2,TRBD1,CASSLTGSTDTQYF,TGTGCCAGCAGTTTGACAGGGAGCACAGATACGCAGTATTTT
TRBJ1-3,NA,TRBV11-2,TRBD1,CASSLGTGVDTIYF,TGTGCCAGCAGCTTAGGTACAGGGGTGGACACCATATATTTT
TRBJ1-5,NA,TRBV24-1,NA,CATSEINQPQHF,TGTGCCACCAGTGAAATAAATCAGCCCCAGCATTTT
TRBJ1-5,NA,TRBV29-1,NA,CSVGGGADQPQHF,TGCAGCGTGGGAGGGGGGGCGGATCAGCCCCAGCATTTT
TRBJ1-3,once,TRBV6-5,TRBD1,CASSPTGTVGNTIYF,TGTGCCAGCAGTCCAACCGGGACAGTAGGAAACACCATATATTTT
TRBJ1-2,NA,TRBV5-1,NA,CASSLGWGRDYGYTF,TGCGCCAGCAGCTTGGGGTGGGGCAGGGACTATGGCTACACCTTC
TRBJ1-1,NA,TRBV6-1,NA,CASSDPGGMNTEAFF,TGTGCCAGCAGTGATCCGGGGGGGATGAACACTGAAGCTTTCTTT
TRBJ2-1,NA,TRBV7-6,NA,CASSLAEGVSYNEQFF,TGTGCCAGCAGCTTAGCGGAGGGAGTGTCTTACAATGAGCAGTTCTTC
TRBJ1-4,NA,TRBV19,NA,CASSMSVNEKLFF,TGTGCCAGTAGTATGAGCGTTAATGAAAAACTGTTTTTT
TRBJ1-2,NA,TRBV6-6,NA,CASSSPGGYYGYTF,TGTGCCAGCAGTAGCCCCGGGGGGTACTATGGCTACACCTTC
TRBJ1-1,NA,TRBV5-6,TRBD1,CASSDRVDTEAFF,TGTGCCAGCAGCGACAGGGTCGACACTGAAGCTTTCTTT
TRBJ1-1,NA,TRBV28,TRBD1,CASRNLGGVTEAFF,TGTGCCAGCAGGAATCTAGGGGGCGTCACTGAAGCTTTCTTT
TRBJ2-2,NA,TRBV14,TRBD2,CASSPLGLAGTGELFF,TGTGCCAGCAGCCCCCTGGGACTAGCTGGCACCGGGGAGCTGTTTTTT